This passage covers 20 T cell receptor beta chains from one sample sequenced in a study of identical twins. One entry per CDR3 protein results from TCRdb running MiXCR on the 5' RACE reads. The data hold some 730,000 distinct CDR3 sequences, with 15% to 20% observed a single time. The same specimen was also included in a second study, on T cells expressing NK-cell markers.

The sample comprised PBMCs. The receptor source for this set is a woman in her late teens or twenties in good health.

This clonotype appeared a few times. The chain couples TRBV3-1 to TRBJ1-1; TRBD1 is a possible D gene (6 bases). CDR1 and CDR2 from the germline V gene are LGHDT and YNNKEL (reference sequence). V was shortened by 0 bases and J by 11 bases, with 16 bases between the two germline ends. The length of the CDR3 is 14 residues. The CDR3 DNA reads TGTGCCAGCAGCCAAGATCAAGCGTGGAGGGGGGCTTTCTTT. Its translation is CASSQDQAWRGAFF.

This clonotype was seen a few times. The chain carries TRBV6-1 and TRBJ1-6, with 9 bases that match TRBD1. The CDR3 length is 17 residues. Trimming cost V 6 bases and J 9 bases; bases outside gene matches: 15. Germline CDR1 reads MNHNS; CDR2 reads SASEGT. CDR3 loop: CASSPGQGIYLSSPLHF. In DNA form, the CDR3 reads TGTGCCAGCAGCCCCGGACAGGGGATTTATCTAAGTTCACCCCTCCACTTT.

Here the CDR3 DNA reads TGTGCCAGCAGCTCCGCATCCGGACAGGACACCGGGGAGCTGTTTTTT. Translation gives CASSSASGQDTGELFF. The V and J genes are TRBV7-6 and TRBJ2-2; 7 nucleotides align to TRBD1. The CDR3 is made up of 16 amino acids. V was pared by 4 bases and J by 3 bases, with 8 bases of the junction left unmatched. Germline CDR1 is SGHVS and CDR2 is FNYEAQ.

V usage is TRBV12-3 or TRBV12-4 and J usage is TRBJ2-3, with 9 bases that match TRBD2. The CDR3 covers 14 residues. V dropped 10 bases and J dropped 5; count of bases not matched to a gene: 10. Written as DNA, the CDR3 is TGTGCCACCTCACCGGGACTAGCTGGAGATACGCAGTATTTT. This encodes CATSPGLAGDTQYF.

This clonotype occurred a few times. The chain uses TRBV6-1 and TRBJ1-2; D remains ambiguous. This CDR3 spans 13 amino acids. Germline lookup yields CDR1 MNHNS and CDR2 SASEGT. V lost 7 bases, J lost 2 bases, and 11 bases lay in between. The CDR3 loop is CASTPRRNYGYTF. CDR3 nucleotides: TGTGCCAGCACCCCGCGGCGGAACTATGGCTACACCTTC.

This sequence joins TRBV20-1 and TRBJ2-1; 7 bases are a match to TRBD2. The germline V gene encodes CDR1 DFQATT and CDR2 SNEGSKA (reference sequence). The junction had 6 bases not matched to a gene; V was cut back by 4 bases and J by 9 bases. This CDR3 is 12 amino acids long. DNA of the CDR3: TGCAGTGCTACCAGACTAGCCGGTGAGCAGTTCTTC. Encoded protein: CSATRLAGEQFF.

This clonotype was seen a few times. This chain links TRBV10-3 with TRBJ2-2; a weak D match, TRBD2 (5 bases). With 8 bases removed from V and 1 base from J, the gap between germline ends came to 20 bases. The CDR3 sequence is 17 residues long. From germline, CDR1 is ENHRY and CDR2 SYGVKD. The CDR3 DNA reads TGTGCCATCCGGGATGATAAGGGCGCGGGGAACACCGGGGAGCTGTTTTTT. This codes for CAIRDDKGAGNTGELFF.

This clonotype came up a few times. This rearrangement joins TRBV7-6 to TRBJ2-7; tentatively, D is TRBD1 (6 bases). The CDR3 runs 14 residues. Germline loops: CDR1 SGHVS, CDR2 FNYEAQ. V lost 5 bases and J lost 5, with 16 bases in between. The CDR3 spells CASSPEGVSNEQYF. In DNA form, the CDR3 reads TGTGCCAGCAGCCCAGAGGGGGTGAGCAACGAGCAGTACTTC. Full variable domain (outside the CDR3, taken from reference TRBV7-6 and TRBJ2-7): GAGVSQSPRYKVTKRGQDVALRCDPISGHVSLYWYRQALGQGPEFLTYFNYEAQQDKSGLPNDRFSAERPEGSISTLTIQRTEQRDSAMYRCASSPEGVSNEQYFGPGTRLTVT.

The V call is TRBV20-1, the J call TRBJ2-1; maybe TRBD2 (5 bases). Germline V gene data show CDR1 as DFQATT and CDR2 as SNEGSKA (reference sequence). Trimming took 5 bases from V and 5 from J, leaving 13 bases between them. This CDR3 spans 13 amino acids. CDR3 nucleotides: TGCAGTGCTCAGAGGTACGGGAACAATGAGCAGTTCTTC. Translating gives CSAQRYGNNEQFF.

This clonotype was counted between two and nine times. The chain has TRBV5-1 and TRBJ2-1, with TRBD1 matching over 12 bases. The V segment lost 2 bases and the J segment 0 bases; nucleotides outside the gene matches: 9. The germline gives CDR1 SGHRS, CDR2 YFSETQ. The CDR3 length is 19 residues. CDR3 sequence: CASSFPGQGAPSSYNEQFF. The DNA for the CDR3 is TGCGCCAGCAGCTTCCCGGGACAGGGGGCACCTAGCTCCTACAATGAGCAGTTCTTC.

J is TRBJ2-1 and V is TRBV5-1, with a possible D match to TRBD2 (7 bases). The V and J ends lost 0 bases and 7 bases respectively, with 14 bases between them. Germline V lookup: CDR1 SGHRS, CDR2 YFSETQ. The CDR3 has 15 amino acids. CDR3 coding DNA: TGCGCCAGCAGCTTGGAAGGGGGGGGGCCGAATGAGCAGTTCTTC. It translates to CASSLEGGGPNEQFF.

This clonotype was found a few times. The V call is TRBV7-2, the J call TRBJ2-7; 8 bases line up with TRBD1. The germline V gene has CDR1 SGHTA and CDR2 FQGNSA. The J segment lost 7 bases and the V segment lost 5 bases, leaving 7 bases of the junction unmatched. CDR3 size: 13 residues. The CDR3 protein is CASSPGQAREQYF. For the CDR3, the DNA is TGTGCCAGCAGCCCGGGACAGGCCAGGGAGCAGTACTTC.

The chain links TRBV20-1 to TRBJ2-7, with D unclear. Trimming removed 0 bases from V and 5 bases from J, with 8 bases in between. The CDR3 sequence is 12 residues long. Germline CDR1 is DFQATT and CDR2 is SNEGSKA (reference sequence). The CDR3 coding sequence is TGCAGTGCTAGAGATCCTAACCACGAGCAGTACTTC. Amino acids: CSARDPNHEQYF.

This clonotype has just a few counts. This chain joins TRBV6-1 and TRBJ2-7, with 8 bases aligning to TRBD2. Looked up from germline, CDR1 is MNHNS and CDR2 is SASEGT. The J segment lost 2 bases and the V segment lost 2 bases, leaving 5 bases of the junction unmatched. The CDR3 is 15 residues long. The CDR3 sequence: CASSERTSGPYEQYF. CDR3 in DNA: TGTGCCAGCAGTGAACGAACTAGCGGCCCCTACGAGCAGTACTTC.

The chain has TRBV20-1 and TRBJ2-5; TRBD1 or TRBD2 may be the D gene (7 bases each). CDR1 and CDR2 (germline): DFQATT, SNEGSKA (reference sequence). V was clipped by 6 bases and J by 5 bases, with 19 bases between them. The CDR3 sequence is 14 residues long. This chain's CDR3 is CSARGDSGGETQYF. The CDR3, as DNA: TGCAGTGCCCGGGGGGACTCAGGGGGGGAGACCCAGTACTTC.

This chain uses TRBV19 with TRBJ2-7, with 8 positions matching TRBD1. V gave up 6 bases and J gave up 4 bases; unmatched junction bases: 2. Germline V lookup: CDR1 LNHDA, CDR2 SQIVND (reference sequence). The CDR3 contains 12 residues. The CDR3 sequence: CASRRQGYEQYF. For the CDR3, the DNA is TGTGCCAGTAGACGACAGGGGTACGAGCAGTACTTC.

This chain links TRBV2 with TRBJ1-1; D is ambiguous. The CDR3 sequence is 8 residues long. The V end lost 9 bases, the J end lost 6 bases, and 2 bases lay between the germline ends. Germline loops: CDR1 SNHLY, CDR2 FYNNEI. The CDR3 sequence is CASAEAFF. CDR3 sequence (DNA): TGTGCCAGTGCTGAAGCTTTCTTT.

The V call is TRBV20-1, the J call TRBJ2-1; 8 bases agree with TRBD2. Germline V gene data show CDR1 as DFQATT and CDR2 as SNEGSKA (reference sequence). The CDR3 contains 12 residues. Trimming at V came to 6 bases and at J to 7 bases, leaving 5 bases not matched to a gene. The CDR3 DNA follows: TGCAGTGCGGTGGCGGGAGGTAATGAGCAGTTCTTC. This translates into CSAVAGGNEQFF.

This clonotype was seen a few times. This chain uses TRBV6-5 with TRBJ2-5, with D perhaps TRBD1 (5 bases). Germline loops: CDR1 MNHEY, CDR2 SVGAGI. CDR3 size: 13 residues. Trimming pared 2 bases from V and 6 bases from J, leaving 10 bases between. Here the CDR3 reads CASSYTREQTQYF. CDR3 in DNA: TGTGCCAGCAGTTACACCAGGGAACAGACCCAGTACTTC.

This clonotype was found a few times. This chain links TRBV3-1 with TRBJ2-3; TRBD2 agrees at 14 bases. Germline V gene data show CDR1 as LGHDT and CDR2 as YNNKEL (reference sequence). This CDR3 spans 20 amino acids. V gave up 1 base and J gave up 6 bases; unmatched junction bases: 15. The CDR3 sequence: CASSQVLGLAGEFARDTQYF. The CDR3 DNA reads TGTGCCAGCAGCCAAGTGTTGGGACTAGCGGGAGAGTTCGCACGGGATACGCAGTATTTT.